Below are 21 T cell receptor beta chains sequenced from a single sample in a study of Ad26.COV2.S vaccination and SARS-CoV-2 variants. Treatment here: about 20 received Ad26.COV2.S at low or high dose, single or two shots; 5 received placebo; per-sample allocation not given. Samples analyzed were those drawn on day 63 after the first vaccine or placebo injection. The table came from immunoSEQ multiplex PCR; TCRdb's copy has only in-frame clones and leaves some out. The sample includes some 420,000 clones, approximately 88% of them seen just once. This specimen was peripheral blood, taken in a trial of Ad26.COV2.S vaccine versus placebo. Every receptor here comes from a person between 18 and 65 years old who received the Ad26.COV2.S COVID-19 vaccine or a placebo.

This clone has a single count. V and J are TRBV10-3 and TRBJ2-7; D gene ambiguous. Germline V gene data show CDR1 as ENHRY and CDR2 as SYGVKD. V lost 0 bases, J lost 2 bases, and 11 bases lay in between. The CDR3 totals 15 residues. Here the CDR3 reads CAISESSNAAYEQYF. CDR3 DNA: TGTGCCATCAGTGAGTCGAGTAACGCAGCCTACGAGCAGTACTTC.

J is TRBJ1-3 and V is TRBV3-1 (or the pseudogene TRBV3-2), with no clear D. Germline CDR1 reads LGHDT; CDR2 reads YNNKEL (reference sequence). The V gene lost 2 bases and the J gene lost 1 base, with 12 bases spanning the gap. The CDR3 has 16 residues. In DNA form, the CDR3 reads TGTGCCAGCAGCCAACCGGGCGCGGGTTCTGGAAACACCATATATTTT. As protein: CASSQPGAGSGNTIYF.

The chain combines TRBV4-1 with TRBJ2-2, with TRBD2 matching over 15 bases. The CDR3 length is 18 residues. J was trimmed by 5 bases and V by 4 bases; bases with no gene match: 8. In germline, CDR1 is MGHRA, CDR2 YSYEKL. In nucleotides, the CDR3 is TGCGCCAGCAGCCCCACGAGGGGGACTAGCGGGGGGACCGGGGAGCTGTTTTTT. Protein product: CASSPTRGTSGGTGELFF.

This chain links TRBV27 with TRBJ1-5; D gene uncertain. From germline, CDR1 is MNHEY and CDR2 SMNVEV (reference sequence). Trimming pared 3 bases from V and 6 bases from J, leaving 3 bases between. CDR3 length: 11 residues. The CDR3 coding sequence is TGTGCCAGCAGTTTGGGTCAGCCCCAGCATTTT. This codes for CASSLGQPQHF.

The V and J genes are TRBV15 and TRBJ2-1; tentative D call: TRBD2 (6 bases). In germline, CDR1 is LNHNV, CDR2 YYDKDF (reference sequence). V was cut by 3 bases and J by 2 bases, with 14 bases left in between. There are 16 residues in the CDR3. CDR3 sequence: CATSRRAGRPYNEQFF. The CDR3 DNA sequence: TGTGCCACCAGCAGGAGGGCGGGGAGACCCTACAATGAGCAGTTCTTC.

The chain carries TRBV5-6 and TRBJ2-3, with a tentative D call TRBD2 (5 bases). The V end was cut by 4 bases, the J end by 2 bases, with 14 bases between. From germline, CDR1 is SGHDT and CDR2 YYEEEE. The CDR3 covers 15 residues. Here the CDR3 reads CASSSRTGFTDTQYF. The DNA of the CDR3 is TGTGCCAGCAGCAGTCGGACGGGGTTCACAGATACGCAGTATTTT.

The rearrangement uses TRBV25-1 and TRBJ1-5; 7 positions match TRBD1. Losses at the gene ends were 3 bases for V and 1 base for J; bases not matched to a gene: 12. Per germline, CDR1 MGHDK and CDR2 SYGVNS. The CDR3 is 18 amino acids. CDR3 coding DNA: TGTGCCAGCAGTGACCCCAAAGGACAGGAAGCAAGCAATCAGCCCCAGCATTTT. It encodes CASSDPKGQEASNQPQHF.

This chain uses TRBV4-1 with TRBJ1-6, with TRBD1 identical over 9 bases. V lost 0 bases to trimming and J lost 12 bases; unmatched junction nucleotides: 9. The germline V gene encodes CDR1 MGHRA and CDR2 YSYEKL. This CDR3 has 16 residues. The CDR3 DNA is TGCGCCAGCAGCCAAGATTGGGGACAGGGCGTCGTACCCCTCCACTTT. Translation: CASSQDWGQGVVPLHF.

Here the CDR3 DNA reads TGTGCCACCCACCTGGGAAGCGGGCCTTATCAGCCCCAGCATTTT. Translation gives CATHLGSGPYQPQHF. J is TRBJ1-5 and V is TRBV6-5; the D is unclear. The CDR3 consists of 15 residues. Trimming left V 10 bases short and J 5 bases short, with 21 bases between. Germline CDR1 MNHEY, CDR2 SVGAGI.

This chain joins TRBV4-1 and TRBJ1-6, with D uncertain. CDR3 size: 16 residues. Germline V CDR1 and CDR2: MGHRA, YSYEKL. Trimming shortened V by 4 bases and J by 3 bases, and 13 bases separated the two germline ends. CDR3 protein: CASSPEYRNYNSPLHF. The CDR3 bases are TGCGCCAGCAGCCCTGAGTATCGCAACTATAATTCACCCCTCCACTTT.

This rearrangement joins TRBV6-5 to TRBJ2-7, with 12 bases that match TRBD2. After removal of 6 bases from V and 3 bases from J, the junction contained 6 bases not matched to a gene. The germline V gene encodes CDR1 MNHEY and CDR2 SVGAGI. This CDR3 has 15 amino acids. The DNA of the CDR3 is TGTGCCAGCAGAGTGACTAGCGGGGGCATCTACGAGCAGTACTTC. Translating it yields CASRVTSGGIYEQYF.

The J gene is TRBJ2-2, the V gene TRBV30, with 8 bases that match TRBD1. The CDR3 extends over 15 amino acids. The junction had 5 bases not matched to a gene; V was cut back by 1 base and J by 4 bases. Germline loops: CDR1 GTSNPN, CDR2 SVGIG (reference sequence). CDR3 amino acids: CAWSGGQGSTGELFF. In DNA, the CDR3 is TGTGCCTGGAGTGGAGGACAGGGTAGCACCGGGGAGCTGTTTTTT. Combining the CDR3 with reference TRBV30 and TRBJ2-2 gives the whole variable domain SQTIHQWPATLVQPVGSPLSLECTVEGTSNPNLYWYRQAAGRGLQLLFYSVGIGQISSEVPQNLSASRPQDRQFILSSKKLLLSDSGFYLCAWSGGQGSTGELFFGEGSRLTVL.

The gene calls are TRBV5-6 and TRBJ2-7; D tentatively reads TRBD1 or TRBD2 (5 bases each). Germline CDR1 is SGHDT and CDR2 is YYEEEE. Trimming took off 4 bases at V and 4 bases at J, with 15 bases between the two ends. This CDR3 has 14 amino acids. CDR3 in amino acids: CASSPRDVEYEQYF. CDR3 DNA: TGTGCCAGCAGCCCCCGGGACGTAGAGTACGAGCAGTACTTC. Supplemented by reference TRBV5-6 and TRBJ2-7, the full variable domain reads DAGVTQSPTHLIKTRGQQVTLRCSPKSGHDTVSWYQQALGQGPQFIFQYYEEEERQRGNFPDRFSGHQFPNYSSELNVNALLLGDSALYLCASSPRDVEYEQYFGPGTRLTVT.

This clone was found a few times. V is TRBV7-2 and J is TRBJ2-1; 7 nucleotides match TRBD2. The length of the CDR3 is 18 residues. After removal of 2 bases from V and 1 base from J, the junction contained 11 bases not matched to a gene. CDR1 SGHTA and CDR2 FQGNSA come from the germline V gene. CDR3 sequence: CASSLLPAGLLSYNEQFF. The CDR3 DNA follows: TGTGCCAGCAGCTTACTGCCAGCGGGGCTGTTATCCTACAATGAGCAGTTCTTC.

V usage is TRBV19 and J usage is TRBJ2-7, with a possible D match to TRBD2 (5 bases). Trimming left V 2 bases short and J 0 bases short, with 8 bases between. The CDR3 totals 14 residues. Germline CDR1 and CDR2: LNHDA and SQIVND (reference sequence). The CDR3 DNA reads TGTGCCAGTAGTATACGGGGTTACTCCTACGAGCAGTACTTC. As protein: CASSIRGYSYEQYF.

The chain is built from TRBV5-1 and TRBJ1-2; 8 bases are shared with TRBD1. Trimming cost V 4 bases and J 3 bases; bases outside gene matches: 11. CDR3 length equals 16 residues. The germline V gene has CDR1 SGHRS and CDR2 YFSETQ. The CDR3, as DNA: TGCGCCAGCAGCGAAAGACCGGGACAGGTCCACTATGGCTACACCTTC. Protein sequence: CASSERPGQVHYGYTF.

The gene calls are TRBV6-5 and TRBJ1-1, with a possible D match to TRBD1 (5 bases). Germline CDR1 reads MNHEY; CDR2 reads SVGAGI. This CDR3 comprises 14 residues. V was trimmed by 11 bases and J by 1 base, leaving 17 bases between them. CDR3 in DNA: TGTGCCTCCCGAGAACAGGCAAGGAACACTGAAGCTTTCTTT. Protein product: CASREQARNTEAFF.

V usage is TRBV9 and J usage is TRBJ1-2, with D possibly TRBD1 on 6 matching bases. This CDR3 region has 15 residues. Trimming removed 6 bases from V and 4 bases from J, with 19 bases in between. Germline values: CDR1 SGDLS, CDR2 YYNGEE. The CDR3 DNA reads as TGTGCCAGCACCACAGGGAATACCGGCATCTATGGCTACACCTTC. This sequence encodes CASTTGNTGIYGYTF.

CDR3 protein: CASSQDKGVGTPTGELFF. The CDR3 DNA sequence: TGTGCCAGCAGCCAAGATAAGGGAGTTGGGACTCCAACCGGGGAGCTGTTTTTT. This chain joins TRBV3-1 (or the pseudogene TRBV3-2) and TRBJ2-2; perhaps TRBD2 as D (6 bases). This CDR3 is built from 18 residues. V dropped 0 bases and J dropped 5 bases, with 19 bases sitting between them. Looked up from germline, CDR1 is LGHDT and CDR2 is YNNKEL (reference sequence).

This chain joins TRBV28 and TRBJ1-3, with 8 bases identical to TRBD1. Unmatched junction bases numbered 10, after V lost 5 bases and J lost 7 bases. Germline V gene data show CDR1 as MDHEN and CDR2 as SYDVKM. CDR3 length: 15 residues. The CDR3 DNA reads as TGTGCCAGCAGTCCCCCTCCAAGGACAGGGAACACCATATATTTT. Translating it yields CASSPPPRTGNTIYF. The full variable domain, its missing parts supplied by reference TRBV28 and TRBJ1-3, is DVKVTQSSRYLVKRTGEKVFLECVQDMDHENMFWYRQDPGLGLRLIYFSYDVKMKEKGDIPEGYSVSREKKERFSLILESASTNQTSMYLCASSPPPRTGNTIYFGEGSWLTVV.

The rearrangement joins TRBV6-2 or TRBV6-3 to TRBJ1-2, with D possibly matching TRBD1 (6 bases). The CDR3 spans 14 residues. Looked up from germline, CDR1 is MNHEY and CDR2 is SVGEGT. The ends were cut back, 0 bases at V and 4 bases at J, with 9 bases in the middle. The CDR3: CASSYSGGSYGYTF. In DNA, the CDR3 is TGTGCCAGCAGTTACTCCGGGGGCAGCTATGGCTACACCTTC.